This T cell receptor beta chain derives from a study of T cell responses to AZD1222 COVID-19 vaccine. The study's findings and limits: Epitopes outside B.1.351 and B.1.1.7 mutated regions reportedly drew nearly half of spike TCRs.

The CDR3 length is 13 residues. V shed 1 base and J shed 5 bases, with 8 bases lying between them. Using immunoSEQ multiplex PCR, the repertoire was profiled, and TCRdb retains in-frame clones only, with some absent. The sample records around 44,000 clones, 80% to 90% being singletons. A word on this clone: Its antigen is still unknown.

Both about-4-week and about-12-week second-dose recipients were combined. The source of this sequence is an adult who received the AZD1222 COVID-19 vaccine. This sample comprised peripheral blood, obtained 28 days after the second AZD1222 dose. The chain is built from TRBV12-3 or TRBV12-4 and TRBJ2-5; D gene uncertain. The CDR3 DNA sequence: TGTGCCAGCAGTTTAGGGTTGGGGGAGACCCAGTACTTC. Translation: CASSLGLGETQYF.